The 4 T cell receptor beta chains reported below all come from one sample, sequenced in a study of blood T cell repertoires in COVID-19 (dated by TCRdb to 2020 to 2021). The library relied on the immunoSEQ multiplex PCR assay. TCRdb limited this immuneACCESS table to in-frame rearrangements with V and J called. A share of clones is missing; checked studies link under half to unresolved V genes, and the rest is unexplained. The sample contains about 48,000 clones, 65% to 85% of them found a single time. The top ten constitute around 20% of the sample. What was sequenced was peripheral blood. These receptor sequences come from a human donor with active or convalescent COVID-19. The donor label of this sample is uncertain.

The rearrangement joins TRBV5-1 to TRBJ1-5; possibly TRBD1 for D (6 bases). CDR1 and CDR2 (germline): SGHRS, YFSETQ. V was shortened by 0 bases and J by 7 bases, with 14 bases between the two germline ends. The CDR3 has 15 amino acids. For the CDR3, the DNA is TGCGCCAGCAGCTTGGGAGACCAGGGACAACAGCCCCAGCATTTT. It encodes CASSLGDQGQQPQHF.

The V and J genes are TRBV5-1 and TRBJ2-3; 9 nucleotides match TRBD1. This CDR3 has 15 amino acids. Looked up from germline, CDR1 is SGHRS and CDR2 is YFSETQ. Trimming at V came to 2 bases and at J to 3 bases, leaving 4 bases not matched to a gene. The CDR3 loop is CASSLQGARTDTQYF. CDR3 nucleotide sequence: TGCGCCAGCAGCTTACAGGGGGCGCGTACAGATACGCAGTATTTT.

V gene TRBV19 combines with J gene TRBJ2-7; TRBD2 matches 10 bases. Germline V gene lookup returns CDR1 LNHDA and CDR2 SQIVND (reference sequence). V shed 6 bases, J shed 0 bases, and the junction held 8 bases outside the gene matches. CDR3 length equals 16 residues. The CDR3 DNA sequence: TGTGCCAGTAGAGGACCCAGCGGGAGGGCCTCCTACGAGCAGTACTTC. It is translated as CASRGPSGRASYEQYF.

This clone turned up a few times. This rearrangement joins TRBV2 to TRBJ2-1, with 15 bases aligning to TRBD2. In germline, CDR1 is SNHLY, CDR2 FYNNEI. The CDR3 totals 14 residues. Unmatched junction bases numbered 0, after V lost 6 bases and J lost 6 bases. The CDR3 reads CASRGLAGGNEQFF. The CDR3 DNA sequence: TGTGCCAGCAGGGGACTAGCGGGAGGCAATGAGCAGTTCTTC.